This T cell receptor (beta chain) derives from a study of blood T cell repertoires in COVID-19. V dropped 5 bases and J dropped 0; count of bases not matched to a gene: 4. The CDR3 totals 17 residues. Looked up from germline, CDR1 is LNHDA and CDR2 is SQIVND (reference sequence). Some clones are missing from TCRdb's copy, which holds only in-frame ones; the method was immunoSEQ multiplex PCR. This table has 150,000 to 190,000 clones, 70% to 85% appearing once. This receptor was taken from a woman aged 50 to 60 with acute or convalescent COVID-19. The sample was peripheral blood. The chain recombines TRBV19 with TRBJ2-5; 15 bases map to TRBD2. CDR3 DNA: TGTGCCAGTAGTGCCGGGACTAGCGGGGGGTACCAAGAGACCCAGTACTTC. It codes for CASSAGTSGGYQETQYF.